Below are 23 T cell receptor beta chains sequenced from a single sample in a study of cytomegalovirus exposure and HLA in healthy donors (dated by TCRdb to the late 2010s). Receptor libraries were prepared by the immunoSEQ multiplex PCR assay. The multiplex PCR relied on a mix of 60 forward primers for TCR Vbeta segments and 13 reverse primers for TCR Jbeta segments. Not all clones reach the TCRdb copy of this immuneACCESS table, which keeps in-frame sequences only. Checked studies attribute under half of the gap to unresolved V genes and leave the rest unexplained. This sample gives a few hundred thousand clones in total; approximately 81% of them show up just once. Roughly 3.1% of the sample belongs to the ten largest clones. Source material: PBMCs. The receptors were gathered from a man younger than 45 in good health and CMV-seronegative.

As DNA, the CDR3 is TGCGCCAGCAGCCTACCTCCCCTCGGACAGGGCGGCACTGAAGCTTTCTTT. It encodes CASSLPPLGQGGTEAFF. V is TRBV5-1 and J is TRBJ1-1, with TRBD1 matching over 8 bases. Trimming at V came to 4 bases and at J to 4 bases, leaving 15 bases not matched to a gene. This CDR3 comprises 17 residues. Germline V lookup: CDR1 SGHRS, CDR2 YFSETQ.

The V call is TRBV7-3, the J call TRBJ2-3; 10 bases line up with TRBD1. V was clipped by 1 base and J by 3 bases; unmatched bases: 1. The CDR3 is made up of 15 amino acids. Looked up from germline, CDR1 is SGHTA and CDR2 is FQGTGA. This CDR3 is CASSLRGQGTDTQYF. In DNA form, the CDR3 reads TGTGCCAGCAGCTTAAGGGGACAGGGGACAGATACGCAGTATTTT. The variable domain in full, with the rest retrieved from reference TRBV7-3 and TRBJ2-3, is GAGVSQTPSNKVTEKGKYVELRCDPISGHTALYWYRQSLGQGPEFLIYFQGTGAADDSGLPNDRFFAVRPEGSVSTLKIQRTERGDSAVYLCASSLRGQGTDTQYFGPGTRLTVL.

V usage is TRBV7-9 and J usage is TRBJ2-2; tentative D call: TRBD1 (6 bases). The germline V gene has CDR1 SEHNR and CDR2 FQNEAQ (reference sequence). The CDR3 is made up of 15 amino acids. The germline V and J ends were trimmed by 1 base and 4 bases, with 10 bases remaining between them. CDR3 sequence reads: CASSLDRVSTGELFF. The CDR3 nucleotides read TGTGCCAGCAGCTTAGACAGGGTATCCACCGGGGAGCTGTTTTTT.

This chain joins TRBV9 and TRBJ2-2; D is unresolved. The ends were cut back, 0 bases at V and 0 bases at J, with 9 bases in the middle. The CDR3 covers 16 residues. Germline V gives CDR1 SGDLS, CDR2 YYNGEE. CDR3 protein: CASSVGSLANTGELFF. As DNA, the CDR3 is TGTGCCAGCAGCGTAGGTAGCTTGGCGAACACCGGGGAGCTGTTTTTT.

V usage is TRBV2 and J usage is TRBJ1-1; a weak D match, TRBD1 (5 bases). The CDR3 runs to 14 residues. From germline, CDR1 is SNHLY and CDR2 FYNNEI. V was shortened by 3 bases and J by 2 bases, with 10 bases between the two germline ends. This CDR3 is CASSDRVLNTEAFF. The CDR3 bases are TGTGCCAGCAGTGACAGGGTATTAAACACTGAAGCTTTCTTT.

To note about this clone: Distinct nucleotide sequences in the sample also encode this CDR3. The V gene is TRBV6-5, the J gene TRBJ1-1; tentatively, D is TRBD1 (6 bases). Germline CDR1 reads MNHEY; CDR2 reads SVGAGI. The CDR3 totals 13 residues. The germline V and J ends were trimmed by 6 bases and 2 bases, with 10 bases remaining between them. The CDR3: CASSPQGNTEAFF. In DNA, the CDR3 is TGTGCCAGCAGCCCACAGGGTAACACTGAAGCTTTCTTT.

This clone was seen only a few times. This chain links TRBV28 with TRBJ1-4; weak D call: TRBD1 (5 bases). In germline, CDR1 is MDHEN, CDR2 SYDVKM. V lost 6 bases, J lost 6 bases, and 14 bases lay in between. The CDR3 totals 14 residues. As DNA, the CDR3 is TGTGCCAGCAGCTCGACAGATCTTCATGAAAAACTGTTTTTT. Its protein is CASSSTDLHEKLFF.

This chain uses TRBV5-4 with TRBJ1-6, with 8 bases lining up with TRBD1. V gave up 4 bases and J gave up 6 bases; unmatched junction bases: 3. Germline V gives CDR1 SGHNT, CDR2 YYREEE (reference sequence). The CDR3 runs 14 residues. As DNA, the CDR3 is TGTGCCAGCAGCCCGGGACAGGTTAATTCACCCCTCCACTTT. This codes for CASSPGQVNSPLHF.

The CDR3 is CASSQWGGGNYGYTF. The CDR3, as DNA: TGTGCCAGCTCACAGTGGGGAGGAGGTAACTATGGCTACACCTTC. The gene calls are TRBV18 and TRBJ1-2; no clear D gene. The V end was cut by 4 bases, the J end by 1 base, with 13 bases between. This CDR3 is built from 15 residues. CDR1 KGHSH and CDR2 LQKENI come from the germline V gene.

This clone has just a few counts. V gene TRBV19 combines with J gene TRBJ1-4, with 9 bases aligning to TRBD1. V was clipped by 2 bases and J by 7 bases; unmatched bases: 8. The CDR3 has 16 residues. The germline V gene encodes CDR1 LNHDA and CDR2 SQIVND (reference sequence). The DNA for the CDR3 is TGTGCCAGTAGTATAAGGCGGACAGGGGAAGGTGAAAAACTGTTTTTT. This translates into CASSIRRTGEGEKLFF.

CDR3 amino acids: CASSNRLQPQHF. CDR3 DNA sequence: TGTGCCAGCAGCAATCGACTTCAGCCCCAGCATTTT. This sequence joins TRBV28 and TRBJ1-5; D remains unclear. V dropped 6 bases and J dropped 6 bases, with 9 bases sitting between them. CDR1 and CDR2 from the germline V gene are MDHEN and SYDVKM. The CDR3 contains 12 residues.

This chain connects TRBV9 to TRBJ1-2; D is perhaps TRBD1 (6 bases). This CDR3 spans 13 amino acids. Trimming stripped 4 bases from V and 6 bases from J, with 13 bases between. The germline V gene has CDR1 SGDLS and CDR2 YYNGEE. CDR3 bases: TGTGCCAGCAGCCGGACAGTTAAGGATGGCTACACCTTC. Translating it yields CASSRTVKDGYTF.

J is TRBJ1-1 and V is TRBV4-3, with TRBD1 identical over 7 bases. CDR1 is LGHNA, CDR2 YSLEER, per germline. V lost 3 bases, J lost 3 bases, and 4 bases stayed unmatched. This CDR3 region has 14 residues. The CDR3 loop is CASSHQQGYTEAFF. For the CDR3, the DNA is TGCGCCAGCAGCCATCAACAGGGGTACACTGAAGCTTTCTTT.

The V and J genes are TRBV28 and TRBJ1-5; a possible D gene is TRBD1 (5 bases). Trimming cost V 3 bases and J 4 bases, with 10 bases left between them. The CDR3 spans 14 residues. In germline, CDR1 is MDHEN, CDR2 SYDVKM. This CDR3 is CASSLTAINQPQHF. The CDR3 nucleotides read TGTGCCAGCAGTTTGACAGCTATAAATCAGCCCCAGCATTTT.

This chain joins TRBV6-5 and TRBJ1-2; 9 bases line up with TRBD1. This CDR3 contains 13 residues. Germline V gene sequence: CDR1 MNHEY, CDR2 SVGAGI. V gave up 6 bases and J gave up 4 bases; unmatched junction bases: 3. The DNA for the CDR3 is TGTGCCAGCAGATCGACAGGGGGCTATGGCTACACCTTC. It specifies CASRSTGGYGYTF.

Comments on this clone: One end of the junction does not line up with germline, which may come from a read error. V and J are TRBV7-7 and TRBJ1-1; D is perhaps TRBD1 (6 bases). The CDR3 consists of 13 residues. CDR1 is SSHAT and CDR2 is FNYEAQ in the germline V gene (reference sequence). CDR3 sequence reads: CASSMDRNTEAFF. In nucleotides, the CDR3 is TGTGCTAGCAGCATGGACAGGAACACTGAAGCTTTCTTT. The complete variable domain, with remaining parts taken from reference TRBV7-7 and TRBJ1-1, reads GAGVSQSPRYKVTKRGQDVTLRCDPISSHATLYWYQQALGQGPEFLTYFNYEAQPDKSGLPSDRFSAERPEGSISTLTIQRTEQRDSAMYRCASSMDRNTEAFFGQGTRLTVV.

This chain links TRBV4-2 with TRBJ2-3; 10 positions agree with TRBD1. CDR1 and CDR2 from the germline V gene are LGHNA and YNFKEQ. The CDR3 is 18 amino acids. Losses at the gene ends were 1 base for V and 7 bases for J; bases not matched to a gene: 14. The CDR3 region is CASSQAGWKTGGLNTQYF. In DNA form, the CDR3 reads TGTGCCAGCAGCCAAGCAGGGTGGAAGACAGGGGGCTTGAATACGCAGTATTTT.

This clone was found once. As DNA, the CDR3 is TGTGCCAGCAGTTGGCAGGAAACCTACGAGCAGTACTTC. It is translated as CASSWQETYEQYF. J is TRBJ2-7 and V is TRBV28; D remains ambiguous. This CDR3 has 13 amino acids. Germline CDR1 and CDR2: MDHEN and SYDVKM. Trimming shortened V by 4 bases and J by 2 bases, and 9 bases separated the two germline ends. Together with reference TRBV28 and TRBJ2-7, the CDR3 gives the full variable domain: DVKVTQSSRYLVKRTGEKVFLECVQDMDHENMFWYRQDPGLGLRLIYFSYDVKMKEKGDIPEGYSVSREKKERFSLILESASTNQTSMYLCASSWQETYEQYFGPGTRLTVT.

The chain links TRBV9 to TRBJ2-7; D ambiguous. This CDR3 spans 15 amino acids. Germline V gene data show CDR1 as SGDLS and CDR2 as YYNGEE. The ends were cut back, 1 base at V and 5 bases at J, with 16 bases in the middle. CDR3 loop: CASSVTPRLGDEQYF. CDR3 bases: TGTGCCAGCAGCGTAACCCCTAGGCTAGGCGACGAGCAGTACTTC.

The chain joins TRBV10-2 to TRBJ1-6; D remains unclear. This CDR3 contains 11 residues. V was shortened by 7 bases and J by 13 bases, with 11 bases between the two germline ends. Germline lookup yields CDR1 WSHSY and CDR2 SAAADI. DNA of the CDR3: TGCGCCAGCAAGACCACGGGTCCCCTCCACTTT. It encodes CASKTTGPLHF.

The chain uses TRBV11-2 and TRBJ1-2, with D possibly matching TRBD1 (5 bases). Germline V CDR1 and CDR2: SGHAT, FQNNGV. Between the trimmed V and J ends, which lost 1 base and 4 bases, there was a span of 13 bases. The CDR3 runs 15 residues. The CDR3 here is CASSLGGEELYGYTF. In DNA form, the CDR3 reads TGTGCCAGCAGCTTAGGGGGGGAAGAGCTCTATGGCTACACCTTC.

This clone was detected once. The rearrangement links TRBV12-1 to TRBJ2-3; TRBD2 is the table's D call, not checked against the DNA. TRBV12-1 is described as a pseudogene. The length of the CDR3 is 17 residues. CDR3 in DNA: TGTGCCAGCAGCCCCCGGGGGAGCGGGGGAATCACAGATACGCAGTATTTT. This translates into CASSPRGSGGITDTQYF.

Here the CDR3 DNA reads TGTGCCAGCAGCGACCCACAGGGTGGAAATGAAAAACTGTTTTTT. Its protein is CASSDPQGGNEKLFF. The chain joins TRBV25-1 to TRBJ1-4; perhaps TRBD1 as D (6 bases). The germline gives CDR1 MGHDK, CDR2 SYGVNS. The V end lost 6 bases, the J end lost 5 bases, and 16 bases lay between the germline ends. CDR3 length: 15 amino acids.